This paragraph covers one TCR beta chain sequence. Its antigen is not known. These data come from a study of cytomegalovirus exposure and HLA in healthy donors. Data came from immunoSEQ multiplex PCR; TCRdb stores just in-frame clones and leaves some out. The table has about 240,000 clones, 70% to 90% seen once. General observations from the study: In the 120 validation repertoires, roughly 94% of cluster scores exceeded 0, per a later analysis.

Trimming cost V 4 bases and J 5 bases, with 13 bases left between them. Germline CDR1 SGHRS, CDR2 YFSETQ. The CDR3 has 14 amino acids. The TCR originated in a woman aged 25 to 45 in good health and CMV-seropositive. Sequencing input: PBMCs. The chain is built from TRBV5-1 and TRBJ2-1, with TRBD2 as a possible D gene (6 bases). Here the CDR3 DNA reads TGCGCCAGCAGCCGGGACTCGGGCAACAATGAGCAGTTCTTC. Its translation: CASSRDSGNNEQFF.